The rows below give T cell receptor beta chains drawn from one sample of a study of blood T cell repertoires in COVID-19. Here immunoSEQ multiplex PCR was the method, and the copy in TCRdb shows in-frame clones only, minus some. The sample shows roughly 140,000 clones, under 90% of them seen only once. The sample taken for sequencing was peripheral blood. These receptors all stem from a human donor in a cohort sampled during active COVID-19. Each CDR3 is given with its conserved first and last residue. D genes are given only for firm matches. The size field is filled for only some rows; it gives once, few, many or a size class.

size: NA
J: TRBJ1-2
D: TRBD1
V: TRBV7-3
length: 15
CDR3: CASSTGGQGASGYTF
DNA: TGTGCCAGCAGCACGGGCGGACAGGGGGCAAGTGGCTACACCTTC

size: NA
J: TRBJ2-1
D: TRBD2
V: TRBV29-1
length: 16
CDR3: CSVDGRGGARVNEQFF
DNA: TGCAGCGTTGACGGCCGCGGGGGGGCCAGAGTCAATGAGCAGTTCTTC

size: NA
J: TRBJ2-3
D: NA
V: TRBV7-9
length: 14
CDR3: CASSIRDITDTQYF
DNA: TGTGCCAGCAGCATACGGGACATCACAGATACGCAGTATTTT

size: NA
J: TRBJ2-2
D: TRBD1
V: TRBV11-3
length: 15
CDR3: CASSSSTGGRGELFF
DNA: TGTGCCAGCAGCTCATCGACAGGGGGTAGGGGGGAGCTGTTTTTT

size: few
J: TRBJ1-2
D: TRBD1
V: TRBV7-9
length: 12
CDR3: CASSETGYGYTF
DNA: TGTGCCAGCAGCGAGACAGGGTATGGCTACACCTTC

size: NA
J: TRBJ1-1
D: NA
V: TRBV18
length: 14
CDR3: CASSPLHMNTEAFF
DNA: TGTGCCAGCTCACCGCTGCACATGAACACTGAAGCTTTCTTT

size: NA
J: TRBJ2-6
D: TRBD1
V: TRBV27
length: 18
CDR3: CASSLLGTGVSGANVLTF
DNA: TGTGCCAGCAGTTTATTAGGGACAGGGGTCTCTGGGGCCAACGTCCTGACTTTC

size: NA
J: TRBJ2-1
D: TRBD1
V: TRBV7-2
length: 14
CDR3: CASARGLTGNEQFF
DNA: TGTGCCAGTGCCAGGGGGCTTACGGGGAATGAGCAGTTCTTC

size: NA
J: TRBJ2-1
D: TRBD2
V: TRBV27
length: 21
CDR3: CASSPDPGLAGGQSSYNEQFF
DNA: TGTGCCAGCAGCCCCGATCCCGGACTAGCGGGGGGACAGAGCTCCTACAATGAGCAGTTCTTC

size: NA
J: TRBJ2-5
D: NA
V: TRBV11-2
length: 13
CDR3: CASSLGARETQYF
DNA: TGTGCCAGCAGCTTAGGGGCACGAGAGACCCAGTACTTC

size: NA
J: TRBJ1-2
D: NA
V: TRBV7-8
length: 16
CDR3: CASSPRLAGRGGGYTF
DNA: TGTGCCAGCAGCCCCCGATTGGCCGGGAGGGGTGGTGGCTACACCTTC

size: NA
J: TRBJ1-6
D: NA
V: TRBV7-8
length: 15
CDR3: CASSYRSSYNSPLHF
DNA: TGTGCCAGCAGCTACAGGAGCTCCTATAATTCACCCCTCCACTTT

size: NA
J: TRBJ1-1
D: TRBD1
V: TRBV3-1/TRBV3-2
length: 19
CDR3: CASSPQGVASLFMNTEAFF
DNA: TGTGCCAGCAGCCCACAGGGGGTCGCCTCGCTTTTCATGAACACTGAAGCTTTCTTT

size: NA
J: TRBJ2-3
D: TRBD2
V: TRBV4-1
length: 17
CDR3: CASSPVEPSGEEDTQYF
DNA: TGCGCCAGCAGCCCCGTTGAGCCTAGCGGGGAGGAAGATACGCAGTATTTT

size: NA
J: TRBJ1-5
D: NA
V: TRBV6-5
length: 14
CDR3: CASSPVGGRQPQHF
DNA: TGTGCCAGCAGCCCGGTGGGAGGGCGTCAGCCCCAGCATTTT

size: few
J: TRBJ2-1
D: TRBD2
V: TRBV19
length: 18
CDR3: CASSIGRGGLPSYNEQFF
DNA: TGTGCCAGTAGTATAGGGCGGGGGGGCCTTCCCTCCTACAATGAGCAGTTCTTC

size: NA
J: TRBJ2-7
D: TRBD1
V: TRBV4-1
length: 15
CDR3: CASSHQQGASYEQYF
DNA: TGCGCCAGCAGCCACCAACAGGGGGCCTCCTACGAGCAGTACTTC

size: NA
J: TRBJ1-6
D: NA
V: TRBV3-1/TRBV3-2
length: 14
CDR3: CASRLNRDGSPLHF
DNA: TGTGCCAGCAGGCTCAACAGGGATGGATCACCCCTCCACTTT

size: NA
J: TRBJ1-6
D: TRBD1
V: TRBV2
length: 14
CDR3: CASSPDRVNSPLHF
DNA: TGTGCCAGCAGTCCGGACAGGGTGAATTCACCCCTCCACTTT

size: NA
J: TRBJ2-1
D: TRBD2
V: TRBV27
length: 20
CDR3: CASSLLRPLAGAPEKNEQFF
DNA: TGTGCCAGCAGTTTGCTCCGCCCGCTAGCGGGGGCCCCTGAGAAGAATGAGCAGTTCTTC

size: many
J: TRBJ1-2
D: NA
V: TRBV10-3
length: 16
CDR3: CAVLSGLGALNYGYTF
DNA: TGTGCCGTACTTTCCGGTTTGGGCGCGCTTAACTATGGCTACACCTTC

size: NA
J: TRBJ1-1
D: NA
V: TRBV4-2
length: 12
CDR3: CASSQDPSEAFF
DNA: TGTGCCAGCAGCCAAGACCCCAGTGAAGCTTTCTTT

size: NA
J: TRBJ2-5
D: TRBD2
V: TRBV6-6
length: 16
CDR3: CASSYGTSGRQETQYF
DNA: TGTGCCAGCAGTTACGGGACTAGCGGGCGCCAAGAGACCCAGTACTTC

size: NA
J: TRBJ1-1
D: NA
V: TRBV10-3
length: 11
CDR3: CATSGVTEAFF
DNA: TGTGCCACCTCCGGGGTCACTGAAGCTTTCTTT

size: NA
J: TRBJ2-1
D: TRBD2
V: TRBV7-2
length: 17
CDR3: CASSLEFLAGVVNEQFF
DNA: TGTGCCAGCAGCTTAGAGTTCCTAGCGGGGGTCGTAAATGAGCAGTTCTTC

size: NA
J: TRBJ2-3
D: TRBD2
V: TRBV5-8
length: 15
CDR3: CASSPQRGPSDTQYF
DNA: TGTGCCAGCAGCCCCCAGCGGGGGCCTTCAGATACGCAGTATTTT

size: few
J: TRBJ2-7
D: NA
V: TRBV7-2
length: 15
CDR3: CASSFGGGRTYEQYF
DNA: TGTGCCAGCAGCTTTGGGGGCGGAAGGACGTACGAGCAGTACTTC

size: once
J: TRBJ2-2
D: NA
V: TRBV6-4
length: 13
CDR3: CASSDSRGGELFF
DNA: TGTGCCAGCAGTGACTCACGGGGCGGGGAGCTGTTTTTT

size: NA
J: TRBJ2-3
D: TRBD2
V: TRBV7-2
length: 18
CDR3: CASSLQRGLADYTDTQYF
DNA: TGTGCCAGCAGCCTGCAAAGGGGACTAGCGGACTACACAGATACGCAGTATTTT

size: NA
J: TRBJ1-4
D: NA
V: TRBV19
length: 15
CDR3: CASSVPTGRNEKLFF
DNA: TGTGCCAGTAGTGTGCCGACAGGCCGTAATGAAAAACTGTTTTTT

size: NA
J: TRBJ2-3
D: TRBD2
V: TRBV9
length: 15
CDR3: CASSRLAGGTDTQYF
DNA: TGTGCCAGCAGCCGACTGGCGGGGGGCACAGATACGCAGTATTTT

size: NA
J: TRBJ1-6
D: NA
V: TRBV6-5
length: 15
CDR3: CASTGLGSWNSPLHF
DNA: TGTGCCAGCACTGGGCTGGGCAGCTGGAATTCACCCCTCCACTTT

size: NA
J: TRBJ2-1
D: TRBD2
V: TRBV11-2
length: 19
CDR3: CASSLGFREAGGQRNEQFF
DNA: TGTGCCAGCAGCTTAGGATTTCGGGAAGCGGGGGGCCAAAGGAATGAGCAGTTCTTC

size: NA
J: TRBJ2-3
D: TRBD2
V: TRBV4-1
length: 17
CDR3: CASSQKGLAGSTDTQYF
DNA: TGCGCCAGCAGCCAAAAGGGACTAGCGGGGAGCACAGATACGCAGTATTTT

size: NA
J: TRBJ1-5
D: TRBD1
V: TRBV5-6
length: 15
CDR3: CASSLGQGSNQPQHF
DNA: TGTGCCAGCAGCTTGGGACAGGGCAGCAATCAGCCCCAGCATTTT

size: few
J: TRBJ2-1
D: TRBD1
V: TRBV6-2/TRBV6-3
length: 17
CDR3: CASSSYPQGSAYNEQFF
DNA: TGTGCCAGCAGTTCCTATCCACAGGGGAGCGCCTACAATGAGCAGTTCTTC

size: NA
J: TRBJ1-5
D: NA
V: TRBV3-1/TRBV3-2
length: 15
CDR3: CASSPRGALNQPQHF
DNA: TGTGCCAGCAGCCCCCGGGGGGCTCTCAATCAGCCCCAGCATTTT

size: NA
J: TRBJ1-3
D: TRBD1
V: TRBV9
length: 17
CDR3: CASSARYQTGTRNTIYF
DNA: TGTGCCAGCAGCGCCCGCTACCAGACAGGGACGAGAAACACCATATATTTT

size: NA
J: TRBJ1-2
D: TRBD1
V: TRBV7-2
length: 14
CDR3: CASPTRGRDYGYTF
DNA: TGTGCCAGTCCGACCAGGGGGCGTGACTATGGCTACACCTTC

size: NA
J: TRBJ1-2
D: TRBD1
V: TRBV19
length: 14
CDR3: CASTYRGLGYGYTF
DNA: TGTGCCAGTACGTACAGGGGACTAGGCTATGGCTACACCTTC

size: NA
J: TRBJ2-7
D: TRBD1
V: TRBV7-8
length: 18
CDR3: CASSLGFRDRVRTYEQYF
DNA: TGTGCCAGCAGCTTAGGGTTCCGGGACAGGGTTCGGACCTACGAGCAGTACTTC

size: NA
J: TRBJ1-5
D: NA
V: TRBV6-6
length: 13
CDR3: CASRLDGNQPQHF
DNA: TGTGCCAGCAGACTCGACGGGAATCAGCCCCAGCATTTT

size: NA
J: TRBJ2-2
D: TRBD2
V: TRBV7-8
length: 18
CDR3: CASSLETSGGVYTGELFF
DNA: TGTGCCAGCAGCTTAGAGACTAGCGGGGGGGTCTACACCGGGGAGCTGTTTTTT

size: NA
J: TRBJ2-7
D: NA
V: TRBV9
length: 13
CDR3: CASSGGQSYEQYF
DNA: TGTGCCAGCAGCGGTGGACAGTCCTACGAGCAGTACTTC

size: NA
J: TRBJ1-6
D: TRBD1
V: TRBV28
length: 14
CDR3: CASSFTGGDSPLHF
DNA: TGTGCCAGCAGCTTCACAGGGGGGGATTCACCCCTCCACTTT

size: NA
J: TRBJ1-3
D: NA
V: TRBV24-1
length: 16
CDR3: CATSPGGEFSGNTIYF
DNA: TGTGCCACCAGCCCCGGCGGGGAGTTCTCTGGAAACACCATATATTTT

size: NA
J: TRBJ2-6
D: TRBD1
V: TRBV5-4
length: 17
CDR3: CASSLGQGTSGANVLTF
DNA: TGTGCCAGCAGCCTCGGACAGGGTACCTCTGGGGCCAACGTCCTGACTTTC

size: NA
J: TRBJ2-1
D: TRBD2
V: TRBV12-5
length: 16
CDR3: CASALPSGGAYNEQFF
DNA: TGTGCTAGCGCCCTCCCAAGCGGGGGGGCATACAATGAGCAGTTCTTC

size: NA
J: TRBJ1-2
D: NA
V: TRBV5-4
length: 15
CDR3: CASSQGQFGDYGYTF
DNA: TGTGCCAGCAGCCAAGGACAGTTTGGGGACTATGGCTACACCTTC

size: NA
J: TRBJ2-1
D: TRBD2
V: TRBV9
length: 14
CDR3: CASSLAGGWNEQFF
DNA: TGTGCCAGCAGCCTAGCGGGGGGGTGGAATGAGCAGTTCTTC